These 27 T cell receptor beta chains came from one sample sequenced in a study of T-cell memory formation after mild COVID-19. TCRdb reanalysed the 5' RACE reads using MiXCR and keeps one entry per CDR3 protein. The repertoire holds around 200,000 distinct CDR3 sequences, with more than 15% as singletons. The sequenced sample was PBMCs or a T cell subset sorted from them (not recorded which). These receptors came from an adult woman who had mild COVID-19 (a few samples of this study predate the infection). Cell type and time point are not known.

This clonotype was seen a handful of times. The gene calls are TRBV7-2 and TRBJ2-1; D is undetermined. The CDR3 covers 11 residues. Germline CDR1 reads SGHTA; CDR2 reads FQGNSA. The germline V and J ends were trimmed by 2 bases and 7 bases, with 3 bases remaining between them. The CDR3 sequence: CASSLRNEQFF. The DNA for the CDR3 is TGTGCCAGCAGCTTACGGAATGAGCAGTTCTTC. Complete variable domain (other parts from reference TRBV7-2 and TRBJ2-1): GAGVSQSPSNKVTEKGKDVELRCDPISGHTALYWYRQSLGQGLEFLIYFQGNSAPDKSGLPSDRFSAERTGGSVSTLTIQRTQQEDSAVYLCASSLRNEQFFGPGTRLTVL.

This clonotype was observed a few times. J is TRBJ2-3 and V is TRBV12-3 or TRBV12-4, with TRBD2 matching 13 bases. The CDR3 sequence is 17 residues long. V lost 3 bases, J lost 0 bases, and 3 bases stayed unmatched. The DNA for the CDR3 is TGTGCCAGCAGTTTTACTAGCGGGGGGGCCAGCACAGATACGCAGTATTTT. Translation: CASSFTSGGASTDTQYF.

The sample holds a few counts of this clonotype. J is TRBJ2-7 and V is TRBV12-3 or TRBV12-4; D may be TRBD2 (7 bases). The CDR3 consists of 13 residues. V lost 6 bases to trimming and J lost 5 bases, with 14 bases between them. As DNA, the CDR3 is TGTGCCAGCAGAGGGGGGGTACCTGACGAGCAGTACTTC. Its translation: CASRGGVPDEQYF.

As to this clonotype: Possible read error: a much larger clone is one base away. The chain employs TRBV5-1 and TRBJ2-1; tentative D call: TRBD1 (5 bases). Germline V gives CDR1 SGHRS, CDR2 YFSETQ. There are 16 residues in the CDR3. CDR3 protein: CASSLGSRVPYTEQFF. CDR3 sequence (DNA): TGCGCCAGCAGCTTGGGTTCCAGGGTTCCCTACACTGAGCAGTTCTTC.

This chain links TRBV7-7 with TRBJ2-7; TRBD2 might be the D (5 bases). Germline-derived CDR1 and CDR2 are SSHAT and FNYEAQ (reference sequence). The V and J ends lost 5 bases and 5 bases respectively, with 22 bases between them. CDR3 size: 16 residues. CDR3 amino acids: CASSPIGGHAGDEQYF. The CDR3 nucleotides are TGTGCCAGCAGCCCGATAGGCGGGCACGCCGGGGACGAGCAGTACTTC.

This clonotype was picked up a small number of times. The V and J genes are TRBV20-1 and TRBJ1-1; D unresolved. CDR3 length: 15 residues. Germline V gene lookup returns CDR1 DFQATT and CDR2 SNEGSKA (reference sequence). V lost 4 bases to trimming and J lost 2 bases, with 17 bases between them. The CDR3 region is CSAIIRVPRNTEAFF. CDR3 DNA: TGCAGTGCTATCATCCGGGTGCCAAGAAACACTGAAGCTTTCTTT.

The rearrangement uses TRBV6-2 or TRBV6-3 and TRBJ2-5; 7 bases fit TRBD2. Per the germline V gene, CDR1 is MNHEY and CDR2 is SVGEGT. V lost 6 bases, J lost 5 bases, and 9 bases stayed unmatched. CDR3 length: 14 amino acids. The CDR3 is CASSDAGRTETQYF. CDR3 nucleotide sequence: TGTGCCAGCAGCGACGCCGGGAGGACGGAGACCCAGTACTTC.

The genes are TRBV7-3 and TRBJ2-1; 10 nucleotides line up with TRBD2. With 5 bases clipped from V and 5 bases from J, the junction kept 9 bases outside the gene matches. Germline V lookup: CDR1 SGHTA, CDR2 FQGTGA. CDR3 size: 16 residues. In DNA, the CDR3 is TGTGCCAGCAGCCGACTCGGACTAGCGGCAAACAATGAGCAGTTCTTC. Translated: CASSRLGLAANNEQFF.

The sample holds many counts of this clonotype. The V gene is TRBV12-3 or TRBV12-4, the J gene TRBJ2-3, with 8 bases that match TRBD1. Trimming took 2 bases from V and 3 from J; bases not matched to a gene: 7. The CDR3 consists of 16 residues. Written as DNA, the CDR3 is TGTGCCAGCAGTTTATACAGGACAGGGACGACAGATACGCAGTATTTT. Amino acid sequence: CASSLYRTGTTDTQYF.

This clonotype was seen repeatedly, ten times or more. The chain links TRBV29-1 to TRBJ2-2; 8 bases fit TRBD2. V dropped 6 bases and J dropped 0; count of bases not matched to a gene: 12. Per germline, CDR1 SQVTM and CDR2 ANQGSEA. The CDR3 totals 17 residues. The CDR3 reads CSVGGIAGMTNTGELFF. CDR3 bases: TGCAGCGTCGGGGGTATAGCGGGAATGACGAACACCGGGGAGCTGTTTTTT.

The V and J genes are TRBV7-8 and TRBJ2-3, with D possibly being TRBD2 (5 bases). Trimming took off 6 bases at V and 6 bases at J, with 19 bases between the two ends. The CDR3 length is 15 residues. The V gene's germline CDR1 is SGHVS and CDR2 FQNEAQ. CDR3: CASRTPGGSPDTQYF. CDR3 DNA: TGTGCCAGCAGGACACCCGGAGGCTCCCCCGATACGCAGTATTTT. The full variable domain, completed using reference TRBV7-8 and TRBJ2-3, is GAGVSQSPRYKVAKRGQDVALRCDPISGHVSLFWYQQALGQGPEFLTYFQNEAQLDKSGLPSDRFFAERPEGSVSTLKIQRTQQEDSAVYLCASRTPGGSPDTQYFGPGTRLTVL.

This clonotype was seen a handful of times. The V gene is TRBV7-9, the J gene TRBJ1-6; possible D gene TRBD1, 6 bases. This CDR3 has 15 residues. Germline V gives CDR1 SEHNR, CDR2 FQNEAQ (reference sequence). The V end was cut by 5 bases, the J end by 6 bases, with 14 bases between. Here the CDR3 DNA reads TGTGCCAGCAGCCTCACCGGGACAAGTAATTCACCCCTCCACTTT. Encoded protein: CASSLTGTSNSPLHF.

The V and J genes are TRBV5-1 and TRBJ2-3, with TRBD2 matching 10 bases. CDR1 and CDR2 from the germline V gene are SGHRS and YFSETQ. This CDR3 has 16 residues. Unmatched junction bases numbered 5, after V lost 0 bases and J lost 4 bases. Here the CDR3 DNA reads TGCGCCAGCAGCTTGGGGGGGACTAGCGTGTCAGATACGCAGTATTTT. The encoded protein is CASSLGGTSVSDTQYF.

This clonotype was seen more than once but under ten times. The CDR3 protein is CASSFKPKGTVRETQYF. CDR3 DNA sequence: TGTGCCAGCAGCTTCAAACCAAAGGGCACGGTGAGAGAGACCCAGTACTTC. V gene TRBV7-6 combines with J gene TRBJ2-5, with D unresolved. The germline CDR1 and CDR2 sequences are SGHVS and FNYEAQ. This CDR3 contains 17 residues. V gave up 3 bases and J gave up 4 bases, with 21 bases separating them.

The chain couples TRBV4-2 to TRBJ1-5; 9 nucleotides match TRBD1. The CDR3 spans 18 residues. From germline, CDR1 is LGHNA and CDR2 YNFKEQ. Trimming removed 0 bases from V and 6 bases from J; junction bases left unmatched: 12. The CDR3 nucleotides read TGTGCCAGCAGCCAAGAACCCCGGACAGGGGATTCGTTTCAGCCCCAGCATTTT. Its protein product is CASSQEPRTGDSFQPQHF.

The chain combines TRBV6-6 with TRBJ1-5, with a possible D match to TRBD1 (5 bases). The CDR3 contains 18 residues. With 0 bases removed from V and 1 base from J, the gap between germline ends came to 16 bases. Germline assignment: CDR1 MNHNY and CDR2 SVGAGI (reference sequence). CDR3 protein: CASSYSNQGGLSNQPQHF. The DNA of the CDR3 is TGTGCCAGCAGTTACTCGAACCAGGGTGGTTTAAGCAATCAGCCCCAGCATTTT.

Ten or more counts support this clonotype. The CDR3 DNA reads as TGTGCCAGCAGCTTAGGGGGCCCCGAAGATACGCAGTATTTT. Amino acid sequence: CASSLGGPEDTQYF. This sequence joins TRBV7-6 and TRBJ2-3, with a tentative D call TRBD1 (5 bases). The V and J ends lost 1 base and 5 bases respectively, with 10 bases between them. CDR3 size: 14 residues. Germline loops: CDR1 SGHVS, CDR2 FNYEAQ.

This rearrangement joins TRBV5-8 to TRBJ2-4; D is unclear. This CDR3 comprises 12 residues. V was shortened by 4 bases and J by 10 bases, with 12 bases between the two germline ends. CDR1 is SGHTS, CDR2 YDEGEE, per germline. This CDR3 reads CASSLVGNIQYF. The CDR3 DNA reads as TGTGCCAGCAGCCTGGTTGGTAATATTCAGTACTTC.

The sample holds a few counts of this clonotype. The chain carries TRBV7-3 and TRBJ2-7; either TRBD1 or TRBD2 may supply D (6 bases each). Trimming removed 5 bases at V and 3 bases at J, with 17 bases between. CDR3 length: 15 amino acids. Germline V gives CDR1 SGHTA, CDR2 FQGTGA. The DNA of the CDR3 is TGTGCCAGCAGCCACTCAGGGGCCGGGGGCTACGAGCAGTACTTC. It codes for CASSHSGAGGYEQYF.

The chain couples TRBV5-1 to TRBJ1-1, with a possible D match to TRBD1 (6 bases). The CDR3 has 15 amino acids. The V gene's germline CDR1 is SGHRS and CDR2 YFSETQ. Trimming stripped 0 bases from V and 4 bases from J, with 13 bases between. The CDR3 DNA reads TGCGCCAGCAGCTTGGAAAACAGGGTCGCCACTGAAGCTTTCTTT. It encodes CASSLENRVATEAFF.

This chain joins TRBV5-1 and TRBJ2-5; 8 bases map to TRBD1. The germline gives CDR1 SGHRS, CDR2 YFSETQ. The trim removed 5 bases at V and 6 bases at J, leaving 15 bases unmatched. This CDR3 is 16 amino acids long. This chain's CDR3 is CASSPMPGQVFQTQYF. The CDR3 bases are TGCGCCAGCAGTCCCATGCCGGGACAGGTGTTCCAGACCCAGTACTTC.

This clonotype has just a few counts. This chain uses TRBV24-1 with TRBJ2-1; 7 positions agree with TRBD1. CDR1 is KGHDR and CDR2 is SFDVKD in the germline V gene. The V segment lost 0 bases and the J segment 2 bases; nucleotides outside the gene matches: 0. This CDR3 is built from 15 residues. Written as DNA, the CDR3 is TGTGCCACCAGTGATTTGAGGGGGCCCTACAATGAGCAGTTCTTC. It translates to CATSDLRGPYNEQFF.

The rearrangement links TRBV4-2 to TRBJ1-4, with 8 nucleotides matching TRBD1. Germline CDR1 is LGHNA and CDR2 is YNFKEQ. After removal of 1 base from V and 6 bases from J, the junction contained 4 bases not matched to a gene. The CDR3 runs to 15 residues. In DNA, the CDR3 is TGTGCCAGCAGCCAAGCTGGACAGGGCTATGAAAAACTGTTTTTT. Residues: CASSQAGQGYEKLFF.

The gene calls are TRBV20-1 and TRBJ2-5; D is possibly TRBD1 (5 bases). Germline lookup yields CDR1 DFQATT and CDR2 SNEGSKA (reference sequence). There are 15 residues in the CDR3. V was pared by 3 bases and J by 5 bases, with 19 bases between. DNA of the CDR3: TGCAGTGCTAGGACAGAGAACCTACGCAGGGAGACCCAGTACTTC. Translating gives CSARTENLRRETQYF.

This chain joins TRBV7-2 and TRBJ2-7; TRBD2 matches 8 bases. Germline CDR1 SGHTA, CDR2 FQGNSA. The CDR3 extends over 15 amino acids. J was trimmed by 3 bases and V by 5 bases; bases with no gene match: 9. CDR3 sequence: CASSPPGLAGYEQYF. DNA of the CDR3: TGTGCCAGCAGCCCGCCGGGGCTAGCGGGCTACGAGCAGTACTTC.

The sample holds a few counts of this clonotype. CDR3 loop: CASSSRQVEQFF. The DNA of the CDR3 is TGTGCCAGCAGCTCCCGACAAGTTGAGCAGTTCTTC. This sequence joins TRBV7-2 and TRBJ2-1; D uncertain. Germline values: CDR1 SGHTA, CDR2 FQGNSA. The length of the CDR3 is 12 residues. Deletions cut 4 bases from V and 9 bases from J, with 10 bases between.

This clonotype was seen a handful of times. J is TRBJ2-3 and V is TRBV24-1; tentative D call: TRBD1 (5 bases). The V and J ends lost 7 bases and 0 bases respectively, with 10 bases between them. The CDR3 runs to 14 residues. Looked up from germline, CDR1 is KGHDR and CDR2 is SFDVKD. The CDR3 DNA follows: TGTGCCACCAGCAGGGAACCTAGCACAGATACGCAGTATTTT. It codes for CATSREPSTDTQYF.